The 14 T cell receptor beta chains given below trace back to one sample, sequenced in a study of T cell changes during pregnancy in multiple sclerosis. Only in-frame clones appear in the TCRdb table, and some are missing; sequencing was by immunoSEQ multiplex PCR. The sample includes 40,000 to 45,000 clones, approximately 94% of them seen just once. This material consisted of peripheral blood, taken in the third trimester of pregnancy. These receptors all stem from a female donor with multiple sclerosis, enrolled in a pregnancy study.

The CDR3 region is CASRPGQGTNEKLFF. Written as DNA, the CDR3 is TGTGCCAGCCGACCGGGACAGGGAACTAATGAAAAACTGTTTTTT. This sequence joins TRBV27 and TRBJ1-4, with 9 positions matching TRBD1. CDR1 is MNHEY, CDR2 SMNVEV, per germline (reference sequence). The length of the CDR3 is 15 residues. Trimming took 8 bases from V and 1 from J; bases not matched to a gene: 5.

The rearrangement links TRBV5-4 to TRBJ1-4; maybe TRBD1 (6 bases). Germline CDR1 SGHNT, CDR2 YYREEE (reference sequence). V gave up 3 bases and J gave up 8 bases, with 17 bases separating them. This CDR3 has 15 residues. In DNA, the CDR3 is TGTGCCAGCAGCTCAGACAGGCGTTTAGGGGAAAAACTGTTTTTT. It encodes CASSSDRRLGEKLFF.

The rearrangement joins TRBV27 to TRBJ1-5, with 7 bases fitting TRBD1. CDR3 size: 15 residues. V dropped 6 bases and J dropped 5; count of bases not matched to a gene: 10. Germline V lookup: CDR1 MNHEY, CDR2 SMNVEV (reference sequence). Written as DNA, the CDR3 is TGTGCCAGCAGCAGACAGGGTTCGGGAGATCAGCCCCAGCATTTT. Its translation: CASSRQGSGDQPQHF.

This clone was counted a few times. The DNA for the CDR3 is TGTGCCAGTAGTTCCGGCCCGGGGAACTATGGCTACACCTTC. Its translation: CASSSGPGNYGYTF. V gene TRBV19 combines with J gene TRBJ1-2; D is unresolved. Trimming took 5 bases from V and 2 from J, leaving 12 bases between them. The CDR3 runs to 14 residues. Germline V lookup: CDR1 LNHDA, CDR2 SQIVND (reference sequence).

The chain couples TRBV11-3 to TRBJ1-2; D possibly corresponds to TRBD1 (5 bases). Trimming removed 3 bases at V and 5 bases at J, with 19 bases between. The CDR3 has 16 residues. The germline gives CDR1 SGHNT, CDR2 YENEEA. The CDR3 spells CASSFYLSGQPYGYTF. DNA for the CDR3: TGTGCCAGCAGCTTCTATCTTTCAGGACAACCTTATGGCTACACCTTC.

This clone has only one observation. The CDR3: CAWSRDTGELFF. In DNA form, the CDR3 reads TGTGCCTGGAGTCGGGACACCGGGGAGCTGTTTTTT. The V call is TRBV30, the J call TRBJ2-2; D unresolved. This CDR3 spans 12 amino acids. Trimming removed 2 bases at V and 3 bases at J, with 4 bases between. Germline V gene sequence: CDR1 GTSNPN, CDR2 SVGIG (reference sequence).

The V and J genes are TRBV6-4 and TRBJ2-1; TRBD2 agrees at 10 bases. From germline, CDR1 is MRHNA and CDR2 SNTAGT. The CDR3 extends over 15 amino acids. V gave up 3 bases and J gave up 5 bases; unmatched junction bases: 4. The CDR3 coding sequence is TGTGCCAGCAGTGAGGCACTAGCGGGGCACAATGAGCAGTTCTTC. This encodes CASSEALAGHNEQFF.

This clone was seen only a few times. The chain carries TRBV7-2 and TRBJ1-4, with TRBD1 matching 7 bases. CDR3 length: 14 amino acids. The J segment lost 6 bases and the V segment lost 5 bases, leaving 6 bases of the junction unmatched. Germline CDR1 and CDR2: SGHTA and FQGNSA. The DNA for the CDR3 is TGTGCCAGCAGCCGGACAGGCAGGGATGAAAAACTGTTTTTT. Amino acids: CASSRTGRDEKLFF. The full variable domain, in which reference TRBV7-2 and TRBJ1-4 provide the parts outside the CDR3, is GAGVSQSPSNKVTEKGKDVELRCDPISGHTALYWYRQSLGQGLEFLIYFQGNSAPDKSGLPSDRFSAERTGGSVSTLTIQRTQQEDSAVYLCASSRTGRDEKLFFGSGTQLSVL.

The chain couples TRBV6-5 to TRBJ1-1, with D perhaps matching TRBD1 (5 bases). CDR3 length: 16 amino acids. Trimming cost V 2 bases and J 3 bases, with 16 bases left between them. CDR1 is MNHEY and CDR2 is SVGAGI in the germline V gene. CDR3 residues: CASSYTRAGVDTEAFF. The CDR3 DNA is TGTGCCAGCAGTTACACGCGGGCGGGGGTTGACACTGAAGCTTTCTTT.

This clone was observed once. J is TRBJ1-1 and V is TRBV27; perhaps TRBD1 as D (5 bases). Germline CDR1 and CDR2: MNHEY and SMNVEV (reference sequence). This CDR3 region has 14 residues. Trimming took off 3 bases at V and 3 bases at J, with 11 bases between the two ends. CDR3 in amino acids: CASSLGGRDTEAFF. The CDR3, as DNA: TGTGCCAGCAGTTTGGGGGGTCGGGACACTGAAGCTTTCTTT.

The V and J genes are TRBV27 and TRBJ2-3; the D gene is possibly TRBD2 (6 bases). The CDR3 runs to 16 residues. CDR1 is MNHEY and CDR2 is SMNVEV in the germline V gene (reference sequence). The V end was cut by 4 bases, the J end by 4 bases, with 18 bases between. CDR3 DNA: TGTGCCAGCAGTTCAGCCCGGGACTCCGATGCAGATACGCAGTATTTT. Its protein is CASSSARDSDADTQYF.

The chain combines TRBV12-5 with TRBJ2-5; D is unclear. V was cut by 8 bases and J by 3 bases, with 7 bases left in between. Germline CDR1 LGHNT, CDR2 FRNRAP. The CDR3 consists of 11 residues. CDR3 in amino acids: CASLLKETQYF. The CDR3 DNA is TGTGCTAGTTTGTTAAAAGAGACCCAGTACTTC.

The CDR3 DNA is TGTGCCAGCAGTGAATTGTTGGGGGGTTTGGCTTTCTTT. Translation: CASSELLGGLAFF. The chain uses TRBV6-1 and TRBJ1-1; a possible D gene is TRBD1 (5 bases). Germline-derived CDR1 and CDR2 are MNHNS and SASEGT. CDR3 size: 13 residues. V was trimmed by 2 bases and J by 11 bases, leaving 15 bases between them.

This clone was picked up one time. This chain uses TRBV7-3 with TRBJ2-3, with a tentative D call TRBD2 (5 bases). The V and J ends lost 8 bases and 8 bases respectively, with 17 bases between them. The germline V gene has CDR1 SGHTA and CDR2 FQGTGA. This CDR3 spans 13 amino acids. The CDR3 DNA is TGTGCCAGCTCTGGGGATGCACGGGGTACGCAGTATTTT. It encodes CASSGDARGTQYF.